This T cell receptor (beta chain) was sequenced for a study of monozygotic twins with inflammatory bowel disease. The CDR3 covers 15 residues. In preparing each TCR library, 3,000 to 4,000 ng of total RNA was used. From its re-call of the 5' RACE reads, TCRdb lists each CDR3 protein once, without DNA. The sample includes over 350,000 distinct CDR3 sequences. The chain couples TRBV12-3 or TRBV12-4 to TRBJ2-7; with no DNA, the TCRdb D assignment of TRBD1 cannot be verified. Material for sequencing was blood. The sequence was obtained from a human donor with ulcerative colitis or Crohn's disease, or a healthy co-twin of an affected twin (not recorded which). This CDR3 reads CASRQTGTGHYEQYF.